The source of this T cell receptor beta chain is a study of PD-1 blockade in classical Hodgkin lymphoma. Study-wide results and limits: Reports indicated that newly diagnosed patients had lower baseline TCR diversity than healthy donors did.

The protocol was immunoSEQ multiplex PCR, while the TCRdb copy is restricted to in-frame clones and leaves out a portion. Of 20,000 to 25,000 clones listed, 71% are singletons. J gave up 3 bases and V 1 base, and 3 bases lay outside the gene matches. The CDR3 contains 15 residues. Germline V gene sequence: CDR1 SGHTA, CDR2 FQGNSA. All the patients suffered relapse after autologous stem cell transplantation, and brentuximab vedotin exposure differed. About this clone itself: Its specificity is not known.

The source of this sequence is a human donor with classical Hodgkin lymphoma. This specimen was peripheral blood mononuclear cells (PBMCs), taken at baseline. The chain joins TRBV7-2 to TRBJ2-3; 8 nucleotides match TRBD2. This CDR3 is CASSLGASGTDTQYF. The CDR3 bases are TGTGCCAGCAGCTTAGGGGCTAGCGGGACAGATACGCAGTATTTT.